This TCR beta chain was obtained from a study of blood T cell repertoires in COVID-19. At the level of the study: T cells, B-cell-depleted T cells, or PBMCs provided the cDNA or gDNA that served as material.

CDR1 is MDHEN, CDR2 SYDVKM, per germline. The length of the CDR3 is 16 residues. Unmatched junction bases numbered 13, after V lost 9 bases and J lost 4 bases. Using immunoSEQ multiplex PCR, the repertoire was profiled, and TCRdb retains in-frame clones only, with some absent. The profile shows about 14,000 clones, approximately 90% of them singletons. The genes are TRBV28 and TRBJ1-2; TRBD1 agrees at 11 bases. The clonotype originates from a man aged 45-65 years with active COVID-19. Sequencing was done on a sample of peripheral blood. This chain's CDR3 is CASTRDRGRYGYGYTF. Written as DNA, the CDR3 is TGTGCCAGTACCAGGGACAGGGGGAGGTACGGCTATGGCTACACCTTC.